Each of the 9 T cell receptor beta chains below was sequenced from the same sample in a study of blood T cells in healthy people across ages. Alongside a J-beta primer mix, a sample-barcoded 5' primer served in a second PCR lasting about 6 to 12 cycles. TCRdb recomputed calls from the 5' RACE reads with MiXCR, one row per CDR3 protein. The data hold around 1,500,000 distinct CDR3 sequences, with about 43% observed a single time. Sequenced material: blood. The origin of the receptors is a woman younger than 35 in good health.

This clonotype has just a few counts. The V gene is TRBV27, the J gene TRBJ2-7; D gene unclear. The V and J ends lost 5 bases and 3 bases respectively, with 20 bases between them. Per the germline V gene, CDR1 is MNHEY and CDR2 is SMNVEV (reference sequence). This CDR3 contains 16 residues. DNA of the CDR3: TGTGCCAGCAGTCCATATGCCTTAGGACGGTTCTACGAGCAGTACTTC. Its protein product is CASSPYALGRFYEQYF.

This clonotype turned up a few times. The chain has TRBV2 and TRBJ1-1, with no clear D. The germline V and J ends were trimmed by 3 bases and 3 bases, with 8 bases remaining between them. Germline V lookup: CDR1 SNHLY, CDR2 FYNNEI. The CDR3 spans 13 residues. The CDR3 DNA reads TGTGCCAGCAGTGATATGGGATACACTGAAGCTTTCTTT. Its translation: CASSDMGYTEAFF.

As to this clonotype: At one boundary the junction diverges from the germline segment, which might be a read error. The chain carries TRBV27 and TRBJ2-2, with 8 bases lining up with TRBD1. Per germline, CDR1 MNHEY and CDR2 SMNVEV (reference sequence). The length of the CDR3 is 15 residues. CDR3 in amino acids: CVSRTGSLNTGELFF. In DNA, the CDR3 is TGTGTCAGCAGGACAGGGTCCCTGAACACCGGGGAGCTGTTTTTT.

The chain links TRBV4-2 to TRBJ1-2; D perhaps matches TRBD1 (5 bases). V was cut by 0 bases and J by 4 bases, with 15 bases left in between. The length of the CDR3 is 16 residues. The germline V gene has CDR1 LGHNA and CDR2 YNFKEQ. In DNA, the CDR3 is TGTGCCAGCAGCCAAGATTTTCAGGGTTCGGTCTATGGCTACACCTTC. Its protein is CASSQDFQGSVYGYTF.

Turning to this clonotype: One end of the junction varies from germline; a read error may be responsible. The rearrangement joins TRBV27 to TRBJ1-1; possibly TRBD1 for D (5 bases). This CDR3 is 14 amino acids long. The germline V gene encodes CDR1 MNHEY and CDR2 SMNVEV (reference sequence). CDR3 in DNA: TGTACCAGCAGTACCGTTGGGACCGACACTGAAGCTTTCTTT. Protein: CTSSTVGTDTEAFF.

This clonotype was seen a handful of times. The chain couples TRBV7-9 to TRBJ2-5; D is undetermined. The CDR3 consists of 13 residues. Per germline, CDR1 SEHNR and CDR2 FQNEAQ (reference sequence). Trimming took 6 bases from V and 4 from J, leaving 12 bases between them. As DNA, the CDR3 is TGTGCCAGCAGTCCCCCGTCTACAGAGACCCAGTACTTC. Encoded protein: CASSPPSTETQYF.

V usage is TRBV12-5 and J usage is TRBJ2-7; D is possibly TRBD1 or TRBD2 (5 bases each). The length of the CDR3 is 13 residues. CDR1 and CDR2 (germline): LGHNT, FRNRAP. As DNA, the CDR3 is TGTCCCTGGGGGACGGAGAGCTCCTACGAGCAGTACTTC. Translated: CPWGTESSYEQYF.

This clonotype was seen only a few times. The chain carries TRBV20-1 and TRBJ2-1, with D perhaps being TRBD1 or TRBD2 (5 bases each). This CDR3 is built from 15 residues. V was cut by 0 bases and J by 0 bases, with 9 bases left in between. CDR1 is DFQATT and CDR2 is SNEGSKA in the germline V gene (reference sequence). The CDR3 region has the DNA TGCAGTGCTAGAGAGGGACCCACCTCCTACAATGAGCAGTTCTTC. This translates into CSAREGPTSYNEQFF.

The CDR3 loop reads CASTLPDSTYEQYF. The CDR3 DNA reads TGTGCCAGCACGCTCCCGGACAGCACCTACGAGCAGTACTTC. The chain joins TRBV6-6 to TRBJ2-7; D perhaps matches TRBD1 (6 bases). CDR1 is MNHNY and CDR2 is SVGAGI in the germline V gene (reference sequence). With 7 bases removed from V and 2 bases from J, the gap between germline ends came to 15 bases. The CDR3 contains 14 residues.